This T cell receptor (beta chain) was sequenced for a study of a mutant IDH1 vaccine in newly diagnosed glioma. Study information: Patients previously underwent radiotherapy, temozolomide, or both, and most underwent both.

Sample time point: baseline, week 1 (first vaccination visit). Treatment given: pre-vaccination baseline after standard-of-care therapy. The study enrolled donors with new WHO grade 3 or 4 IDH1-mutant, ATRX-lost astrocytomas. Broader study findings: There were vaccine-induced immune responses in about 92% of the patients. Alterations occurring in top peripheral T cell clonotypes seemed unrelated to pseudoprogression.

Profiling relied on immunoSEQ multiplex PCR, and the TCRdb table lists in-frame clones only, not all of them. The data contain just under 95,000 clones, about 80% of them singletons. This clone was detected a few times. Its cognate antigen is unknown. Germline CDR1 and CDR2: LGHNA and YSLEER. CDR3 length equals 12 residues. The ends lost 6 bases at V and 5 bases at J; junction bases unmatched: 1. This receptor was identified in a woman aged 50 to 65 with glioma. The rearrangement links TRBV4-3 to TRBJ2-3; 8 bases are a match to TRBD1. Sequencing used PBMCs, obtained from a glioma patient treated with radiotherapy, temozolomide or both. CDR3 DNA sequence: TGCGCCAGCAGGGGGACAGGAGATACGCAGTATTTT. It codes for CASRGTGDTQYF.